This TCR beta chain was captured in a study of blood T cells in healthy people across ages. Background on the study: Template switching captured about one barcoded beta molecule per two T cells.

This clonotype appeared many times. With a J-beta primer mix and a sample-barcoded 5' primer, a second PCR ran 7 to 11 cycles. TCRdb fed the 5' RACE reads into MiXCR, producing one record per CDR3 protein. The sample lists 850,000 to 950,000 distinct CDR3 sequences, 25% to 30% occurring once. The germline gives CDR1 DFQATT, CDR2 SNEGSKA (reference sequence). CDR3 length: 16 residues. V was pared by 5 bases and J by 4 bases, with 18 bases between. V and J are TRBV20-1 and TRBJ2-6; perhaps TRBD1 as D (6 bases). This clonotype originated in a woman aged 80 or over in good health. The sequencing input was blood. The DNA for the CDR3 is TGCAGTGCTGTGGGATTACAGGGCTCCGGGGCCAACGTCCTGACTTTC. It codes for CSAVGLQGSGANVLTF.